This T cell receptor (beta chain) was profiled in a study of blood T cells in healthy people across ages. General observations from the study: Per million T cells, the diversity of TCR beta decreased roughly linearly as age advanced. A greater number of naive CD4+ cells and higher diversity distinguished long-lived donors from aged donors.

With regard to this clonotype: Its antigen remains unknown. A clone one base away is much larger, so this may be a read error.

Using a J-beta primer mix together with a sample-barcoded 5' primer, a second PCR was run for roughly 6 to 12 cycles. One entry per CDR3 protein results from TCRdb running MiXCR on the 5' RACE reads. The data hold about 700,000 distinct CDR3 sequences, with approximately 31% observed a single time. Per the germline V gene, CDR1 is MNHEY and CDR2 is SMNVEV (reference sequence). The CDR3 runs 12 residues. Sequenced material: blood. The chain has TRBV27 and TRBJ2-3; no definite D call. The origin of this receptor is a woman at least 80 years old in good health. CDR3 in amino acids: CASSRYTDMQYF. The CDR3, as DNA: TGTGCCAGCAGCAGATACACAGATATGCAGTATTTT.